The 7 T cell receptor beta chains below come from one sample, sequenced in a study of human T cells and chemical hapten exposure. TCRdb called the RACE reads again in MiXCR, with one record for every CDR3 protein. The sample comprises 95,000 to 150,000 distinct CDR3 sequences, around 11% of which are singletons, and more than 2% rests with the top ten. The time point was: patch test 3, about 24 weeks after DPC sensitization. The treatment was: therapeutic diphenylcyclopropenone sensitization with weekly scalp DPC. Sequences were derived from whole blood, sampled in connection with sensitization to the hapten diphenylcyclopropenone (DPC). These receptors came from a woman aged 50 to 65 with alopecia areata. Some clones in this sample may be carry-over from other donors' samples.

This chain uses TRBV21-1 with TRBJ1-1. TRBV21-1 is labeled a pseudogene. The CDR3 totals 13 residues. CDR3 loop: CASSLHSGTEAFF. The CDR3, as DNA: TGTGCCAGCAGCTTGCACAGCGGGACTGAAGCTTTCTTT.

In its sample, this clonotype was seen many times. At one boundary the junction diverges from the germline segment, which might be a read error. The chain couples TRBV7-2 to TRBJ2-3; TRBD2 matches 9 bases. The CDR3 totals 15 residues. Germline loops: CDR1 SGHTA, CDR2 FQGNSA. CDR3 bases: TGTGCCAGCAGTTTAGGCGGGGGGGGCACAGATACGCAGTATTTT. It codes for CASSLGGGGTDTQYF.

The chain has TRBV6-2 or TRBV6-3 and TRBJ1-1, with D tentatively TRBD1 (6 bases). Germline V gene lookup returns CDR1 MNHEY and CDR2 SVGEGT. The CDR3 extends over 13 amino acids. V dropped 7 bases and J dropped 11 bases, with 20 bases sitting between them. CDR3 region: CASKGVAREDAFF. As DNA, the CDR3 is TGTGCCAGCAAGGGGGTAGCCAGAGAAGACGCTTTCTTT.

This clonotype was observed many times. The chain links TRBV12-3 or TRBV12-4 to TRBJ2-7; maybe TRBD1 (6 bases). The CDR3 runs 13 residues. V gave up 7 bases and J gave up 2 bases, with 12 bases separating them. The CDR3 protein is CASTPTGPYEQYF. CDR3 coding DNA: TGTGCCAGCACCCCGACAGGCCCCTACGAGCAGTACTTC.

In the case of this clonotype: At one boundary the junction diverges from the germline segment, which might be a read error. The chain uses TRBV11-3 and TRBJ2-1; 7 positions match TRBD2. Germline CDR1 and CDR2: SGHNT and YENEEA. CDR3 length: 15 amino acids. The CDR3: CASSLGGGRTYEHFF. The CDR3 bases are TGTGCCAGCAGCTTAGGTGGCGGGAGAACGTATGAGCATTTCTTC. Full variable domain (outside the CDR3, taken from reference TRBV11-3 and TRBJ2-1): EAGVVQSPRYKIIEKKQPVAFWCNPISGHNTLYWYLQNLGQGPELLIRYENEEAVDDSQLPKDRFSAERLKGVDSTLKIQPAELGDSAVYLCASSLGGGRTYEHFFGPGTRLTVL.

The chain joins TRBV9 to TRBJ1-3; D is uncertain. There are 13 residues in the CDR3. V was pared by 4 bases and J by 4 bases, with 9 bases between. Germline V CDR1 and CDR2: SGDLS, YYNGEE. The CDR3 loop reads CASSSSLGNTIYF. As DNA, the CDR3 is TGTGCCAGCAGCAGTTCCCTCGGAAACACCATATATTTT.

This clonotype has ten or more counts. This rearrangement joins TRBV5-6 to TRBJ1-5, with D uncertain. CDR1 is SGHDT and CDR2 is YYEEEE in the germline V gene. Trimming left V 2 bases short and J 3 bases short, with 6 bases between. CDR3 length: 13 residues. Written as DNA, the CDR3 is TGTGCCAGCAGCTTCAGCCTCAATCAGCCCCAGCATTTT. It yields the protein CASSFSLNQPQHF.